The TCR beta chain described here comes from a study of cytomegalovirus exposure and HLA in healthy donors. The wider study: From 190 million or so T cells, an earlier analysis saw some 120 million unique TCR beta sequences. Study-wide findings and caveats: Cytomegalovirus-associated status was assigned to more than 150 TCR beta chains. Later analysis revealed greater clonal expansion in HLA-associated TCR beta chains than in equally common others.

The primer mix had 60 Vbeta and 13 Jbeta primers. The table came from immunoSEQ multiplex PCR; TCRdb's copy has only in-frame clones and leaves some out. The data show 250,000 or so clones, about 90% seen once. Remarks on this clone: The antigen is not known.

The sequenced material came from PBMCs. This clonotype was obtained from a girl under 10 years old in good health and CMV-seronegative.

In nucleotides, the CDR3 is TGTGCCAGCAGCGGAGGGCTTTCGGCTTACACTGAAGCTTTCTTT. Protein sequence: CASSGGLSAYTEAFF. The chain joins TRBV5-4 to TRBJ1-1; no reliable D call. CDR1 SGHNT and CDR2 YYREEE come from the germline V gene (reference sequence). This CDR3 comprises 15 residues. V shed 4 bases and J shed 3 bases, with 16 bases lying between them.